This T cell receptor beta chain was retrieved from a study of cytomegalovirus exposure and HLA in healthy donors. Across the study: In an earlier analysis, almost 120 million unique TCR beta sequences were found from approximately 170 million T cells. Overall study results and limits: CMV antigen specificity was confirmed in vitro for three CMV-associated chains.

Details on this clone: Antigen specificity is unknown.

Germline lookup yields CDR1 MNHEY and CDR2 SMNVEV (reference sequence). The V end was cut by 3 bases, the J end by 4 bases, with 10 bases between. The CDR3 contains 14 residues. In the PCR, 60 Vbeta and 13 Jbeta primers were used. In the study's own analysis: About 10 million shared chains were among tens of millions of unique TCR beta chains counted in a later analysis. Only in-frame clones appear in the TCRdb table, and some are missing; sequencing was by immunoSEQ multiplex PCR. The V and J calls and clone size are taken from that table; D and trimming were inferred from the DNA. The table shows 140,000 or so clones, with roughly three fifths occurring only once.

The receptor was derived from a male donor in good health and CMV-seronegative. The genes are TRBV27 and TRBJ1-5, with unresolved D. Input material: PBMCs. The CDR3 nucleotides are TGTGCCAGCAGTTTCTTACTCGGTAATCAGCCCCAGCATTTT. Its translation: CASSFLLGNQPQHF.